Listed below are T cell receptor beta chains from one sample, sequenced in a study of T cells in Graves' hyperthyroidism and ophthalmopathy. TCRdb independently ran MiXCR on the multiplex PCR reads; one entry per CDR3 protein. The sample shows 300,000 to 450,000 distinct CDR3 sequences, roughly 15% of them seen only once. The sequenced sample was blood. The receptor set was obtained from a woman aged 25 to 39 with Graves' ophthalmopathy. Each CDR3 is given with its conserved first and last residue. A D gene is named only where the DNA matches it firmly. For some rows the clone size is stated as once, few or many, or as a class when expanded; others skip it.

cdr3_aa	cdr3_nt	j_call	d_call	clone_size	v_call
CASSQPLDTQYF	TGCGCCAGCAGCCAACCCCTGGATACGCAGTATTTT	TRBJ2-3	NA	many	TRBV4-1
CASSTPGLTSTDTQYF	TGTGCCAGCAGCACCCCAGGACTAACTAGCACAGATACGCAGTATTTT	TRBJ2-3	NA	many	TRBV11-3
CASSEGKAPETQYF	TGTGCCAGCAGTGAAGGGAAGGCGCCCGAGACCCAGTACTTC	TRBJ2-5	NA	many	TRBV2
CASSQAQRSYNSPLHF	TGTGCCAGCAGCCAAGCCCAAAGGTCCTATAATTCACCCCTCCACTTT	TRBJ1-6	NA	many	TRBV4-2
CAKNLRNTGELFF	TGTGCCAAAAACTTACGAAACACCGGGGAGCTGTTTTTT	TRBJ2-2	NA	few	TRBV6-1
CASSPLRADSETQYF	TGTGCCAGCAGCCCACTTCGGGCAGACTCAGAGACCCAGTACTTC	TRBJ2-5	NA	few	TRBV12-3/TRBV12-4
CATQRGQGFNQPQHF	TGTGCCACCCAAAGGGGACAGGGCTTCAATCAGCCCCAGCATTTT	TRBJ1-5	TRBD1	NA	TRBV19
CATSSEGRGPTEAFF	TGTGCCACCAGCAGCGAAGGAAGGGGGCCCACTGAAGCTTTCTTT	TRBJ1-1	TRBD1	many	TRBV15
CASSKGRGGGTDTQYF	TGTGCCAGTAGTAAAGGGCGGGGGGGGGGCACAGATACGCAGTATTTT	TRBJ2-3	TRBD2	many	TRBV19
CAISGSSGRHTGELFF	TGTGCCATCAGTGGGTCTAGCGGGAGGCACACCGGGGAGCTGTTTTTT	TRBJ2-2	TRBD2	NA	TRBV10-3
CASSLIGGGETQYF	TGTGCCAGCAGTTTAATCGGGGGGGGCGAGACCCAGTACTTC	TRBJ2-5	TRBD2	many	TRBV27
CSVEDGQGSSYEQYF	TGCAGCGTTGAAGACGGGCAGGGAAGCTCCTACGAGCAGTACTTC	TRBJ2-7	NA	many	TRBV29-1
CSARAPAYNEQFF	TGCAGTGCCCGGGCCCCGGCCTACAATGAGCAGTTCTTC	TRBJ2-1	NA	many	TRBV20-1
CASSGTSGGESTQYF	TGTGCCAGCAGCGGGACTAGCGGGGGGGAGAGTACGCAGTATTTT	TRBJ2-3	TRBD2	many	TRBV9
CASSEASQYEQYF	TGTGCCAGCAGTGAAGCTTCACAGTACGAGCAGTACTTC	TRBJ2-7	NA	NA	TRBV6-1
CASSEDSREKLFF	TGTGCCAGCAGCGAAGACAGTCGTGAAAAACTGTTTTTT	TRBJ1-4	NA	few	TRBV5-6
CASNLGTSGGHEQFF	TGTGCCAGCAACCTAGGGACTAGCGGGGGGCATGAGCAGTTCTTC	TRBJ2-1	TRBD2	many	TRBV28
CASRNRTGGGLEQYF	TGTGCCAGCAGAAACAGGACCGGAGGGGGGCTCGAGCAGTACTTC	TRBJ2-7	NA	many	TRBV2
CSARVDLPLHF	TGCAGTGCTAGAGTAGATCTACCCCTCCACTTT	TRBJ1-6	NA	few	TRBV20-1
CASSQDRSTTGDEQFF	TGTGCCAGCAGCCAAGATCGGTCAACGACAGGGGATGAGCAGTTCTTC	TRBJ2-1	TRBD1	NA	TRBV14
CASSFVTGDQFF	TGTGCCAGCAGCTTCGTGACAGGGGATCAGTTCTTC	TRBJ2-1	TRBD1	many	TRBV11-2
CASSFRQTDTQYF	TGTGCCAGCAGCTTCCGACAGACAGATACGCAGTATTTT	TRBJ2-3	NA	many	TRBV7-9
CASWDSGNEQYF	TGTGCCAGTTGGGACAGTGGGAATGAGCAGTACTTC	TRBJ2-7	TRBD1	NA	TRBV6-1
CASSLSPNQPQHF	TGTGCCAGCAGCTTATCGCCCAATCAGCCCCAGCATTTT	TRBJ1-5	NA	many	TRBV7-3
CSARDPDRVFRGVKNIQYF	TGCAGTGCTAGAGACCCGGACAGGGTCTTTCGGGGAGTCAAAAACATTCAGTACTTC	TRBJ2-4	TRBD1	NA	TRBV20-1
CASSQSTRGGYEQYF	TGTGCCAGCAGCCAGTCGACGAGGGGCGGATACGAGCAGTACTTC	TRBJ2-7	NA	many	TRBV3-1
CASSPRAASNTGELFF	TGCGCCAGCAGCCCCCGTGCGGCCTCGAACACCGGGGAGCTGTTTTTT	TRBJ2-2	NA	few	TRBV5-1
CASSKDRFYGYTF	TGTGCCAGCAGTAAGGACCGGTTCTATGGCTACACCTTC	TRBJ1-2	NA	few	TRBV27
CATSRDLHRQETQYF	TGTGCCACCAGCAGAGACCTTCATCGCCAAGAGACCCAGTACTTC	TRBJ2-5	NA	many	TRBV15
CASSQEQGSYGYTF	TGCGCCAGCAGCCAAGAACAGGGGAGCTATGGCTACACCTTC	TRBJ1-2	TRBD1	many	TRBV4-1
CATRGGTDTQYF	TGTGCCACCAGAGGGGGAACAGATACGCAGTATTTT	TRBJ2-3	NA	few	TRBV12-3/TRBV12-4
CASRATGDDEQFF	TGTGCCAGCAGAGCCACAGGGGACGATGAGCAGTTCTTC	TRBJ2-1	TRBD1	NA	TRBV6-1
CASSVFPRAGITDTQYF	TGTGCCAGCAGCGTATTCCCGCGCGCGGGTATCACAGATACGCAGTATTTT	TRBJ2-3	NA	few	TRBV9
CASSIGRVDQPQHF	TGTGCCAGTAGTATCGGCAGGGTGGATCAGCCCCAGCATTTT	TRBJ1-5	NA	few	TRBV19
CASSSATGTGTWGEQFF	TGTGCCAGCAGTTCAGCCACCGGGACAGGGACCTGGGGGGAGCAGTTCTTC	TRBJ2-1	TRBD1	many	TRBV27
CASSLIAGFTHLAFF	TGTGCCAGCAGCTTAATAGCAGGGTTTACTCATTTGGCTTTCTTT	TRBJ1-1	NA	many	TRBV7-8
CSARPGFTGELFF	TGCAGTGCTAGGCCGGGATTCACCGGGGAGCTGTTTTTT	TRBJ2-2	NA	few	TRBV20-1
CASSDPFEETQYF	TGTGCCAGCAGTGACCCCTTCGAAGAGACCCAGTACTTC	TRBJ2-5	NA	few	TRBV25-1
CASSPRQNTDTQYF	TGTGCCAGCTCACCACGCCAAAACACAGATACGCAGTATTTT	TRBJ2-3	NA	many	TRBV18
CASSDLAERDQETQYF	TGTGCCAGCAGCGACTTGGCCGAAAGAGACCAAGAGACCCAGTACTTC	TRBJ2-5	NA	NA	TRBV2
CASSLFTGETQYF	TGTGCCAGCAGCTTGTTTACGGGGGAGACCCAGTACTTC	TRBJ2-5	NA	many	TRBV13
CASSPQDSLWDSPLHF	TGTGCCAGCAGCCCCCAGGACAGCCTTTGGGATTCACCCCTCCACTTT	TRBJ1-6	NA	few	TRBV9
CASSPQGARTYEQYF	TGTGCCAGCTCACCTCAGGGGGCGCGGACCTACGAGCAGTACTTC	TRBJ2-7	TRBD1	NA	TRBV18
CSATSDGTSGNTIYF	TGCAGTGCTACCTCAGACGGAACCTCTGGAAACACCATATATTTT	TRBJ1-3	NA	NA	TRBV20-1
CASSSPVGTANQPQHF	TGTGCCAGCAGTTCCCCTGTGGGTACGGCGAATCAGCCCCAGCATTTT	TRBJ1-5	NA	many	TRBV12-3/TRBV12-4
CASRVGANSPLHF	TGCGCCAGCAGGGTGGGGGCCAATTCACCCCTCCACTTT	TRBJ1-6	NA	many	TRBV5-1
CASSVGNLAKNIQYF	TGTGCCAGCAGCGTAGGGAATCTAGCCAAAAACATTCAGTACTTC	TRBJ2-4	NA	few	TRBV9
CASRDPQSGNTIYF	TGTGCCAGTCGCGATCCGCAATCTGGAAACACCATATATTTT	TRBJ1-3	NA	few	TRBV28
CASRLGTGITEAFF	TGTGCCAGCAGGCTCGGGACAGGGATCACTGAAGCTTTCTTT	TRBJ1-1	TRBD1	many	TRBV12-3/TRBV12-4
CASSQVRRDAEAFF	TGTGCCAGCAGCCAGGTCAGGAGGGACGCAGAAGCTTTCTTT	TRBJ1-1	NA	many	TRBV3-1
CASSQDLLAGVYNEQFF	TGTGCCAGCAGCCAAGACTTACTAGCGGGGGTCTACAATGAGCAGTTCTTC	TRBJ2-1	TRBD2	few	TRBV14